This is a list of T cell receptor beta chains from one sample in a study of cytomegalovirus exposure and HLA in healthy donors. Sequenced by immunoSEQ multiplex PCR; TCRdb stores in-frame clones only, minus some. This table holds fewer than 70,000 clones, about 70% found once. The sequencing sample was made of PBMCs. These receptors came from a woman aged 25 to 39 in good health and CMV-seronegative. The CDR3 runs from the conserved cysteine through the conserved F or W. A D gene is named only where the DNA matches it firmly. Size tells how often a clone was seen (once, few, many) or the class of an expanded clone, and some rows leave it out.

>TRBV5-1|TRBJ1-6|NA|NA
TGCGCCAGCAGCTCCAACGCGGGCGCAAATTCACCCCTCCACTTT
CASSSNAGANSPLHF
>TRBV7-9|TRBJ1-5|NA|TRBD1
TGTGCCAGCAGCGTCACAGGACAGGTCAATCAGCCCCAGCATTTT
CASSVTGQVNQPQHF
>TRBV5-1|TRBJ2-2|NA|NA
TGCGCCAGCAGCCCTAAGACGTGGAGCGGTGCCGGGGAGCTGTTTTTT
CASSPKTWSGAGELFF
>TRBV6-6|TRBJ1-5|few|TRBD1
TGTGCCAGCAGTTACGAGACAGGGAGTAGCAATCAGCCCCAGCATTTT
CASSYETGSSNQPQHF
>TRBV19|TRBJ1-1|NA|TRBD1
TGTGCCAGTCGGCCGGGACAGGGACGGAGCACTGAAGCTTTCTTT
CASRPGQGRSTEAFF
>TRBV4-1|TRBJ1-6|NA|TRBD1
TGCGCCAGCAGCCAACGGACAGGAACTAATTCACCCCTCCACTTT
CASSQRTGTNSPLHF
>TRBV27|TRBJ2-2|NA|TRBD2
TGTGCCAGCAGTTCTACGCCGGGGGGGAACACCGGGGAGCTGTTTTTT
CASSSTPGGNTGELFF
>TRBV30|TRBJ1-2|once|NA
TGTGCCTGGAGTGTACTCGACAGGCCGATGAACTATGGCTACACCTTC
CAWSVLDRPMNYGYTF
>TRBV13|TRBJ2-3|NA|NA
TGTGCCAGCAGCTTCGGAGATACGCAGTATTTT
CASSFGDTQYF
>TRBV27|TRBJ2-1|NA|TRBD1
TGTGCCAGCAGCCGACAGGGAGCGAACAATGAGCAGTTCTTC
CASSRQGANNEQFF
>TRBV18|TRBJ2-2|NA|TRBD2
TGTGCCAGCTCCAACTACGGACTAGCGGGGGGGCCAGCCGGGGAGCTGTTTTTT
CASSNYGLAGGPAGELFF
>TRBV7-3|TRBJ2-2|NA|NA
TGTGCCAGCAGCCGTACGAACACCGGGGAGCTGTTTTTT
CASSRTNTGELFF
>TRBV25-1|TRBJ1-3|NA|NA
TGTGCCAGCAGTTCCGGGGACATCTCCTCTGGAAACACCATATATTTT
CASSSGDISSGNTIYF
>TRBV9|TRBJ2-3|once|TRBD2
TGTGCCAGCAGCGTCGGGACTAGCGGCACAGATACGCAGTATTTT
CASSVGTSGTDTQYF
>TRBV6-1|TRBJ2-7|NA|NA
TGTGCCAGCAGAGGGACTGACCTGACCTACGAGCAGTACTTC
CASRGTDLTYEQYF